These 8 T cell receptor beta chains originate from one sample sequenced in a study of blood T cell repertoires in COVID-19. Generated by immunoSEQ multiplex PCR, the TCRdb table keeps only in-frame clones and is missing some. The profile shows roughly 250,000 clones, roughly 84% of them singletons. Sequencing was done on a sample of peripheral blood. The receptors shown here come from a woman in her 40s who had recovered from COVID-19.

This chain uses TRBV28 with TRBJ1-5; possible D gene TRBD1, 5 bases. Looked up from germline, CDR1 is MDHEN and CDR2 is SYDVKM. This CDR3 comprises 14 residues. V lost 4 bases, J lost 7 bases, and 14 bases lay in between. The CDR3 loop reads CASSSGAGRQPQHF. CDR3 in DNA: TGTGCCAGCAGTTCTGGGGCAGGGAGGCAGCCCCAGCATTTT.

J is TRBJ2-3 and V is TRBV27; TRBD2 might be the D (5 bases). The CDR3 totals 15 residues. CDR1 and CDR2 from the germline V gene are MNHEY and SMNVEV (reference sequence). V gave up 4 bases and J gave up 3 bases, with 14 bases separating them. The CDR3 DNA follows: TGTGCCAGCAGTTCGCGGACTCGATCTACAGATACGCAGTATTTT. This codes for CASSSRTRSTDTQYF.

The chain links TRBV10-3 to TRBJ2-1, with 9 bases fitting TRBD2. Germline values: CDR1 ENHRY, CDR2 SYGVKD. V shed 4 bases, J shed 5 bases, and the junction held 3 bases outside the gene matches. The CDR3 is 14 amino acids. In DNA form, the CDR3 reads TGTGCCATCAGTGTATTAGCGGGGGACAATGAGCAGTTCTTC. Translation: CAISVLAGDNEQFF.

The V gene is TRBV11-2, the J gene TRBJ1-1; D remains unclear. Germline values: CDR1 SGHAT, CDR2 FQNNGV. The CDR3 totals 16 residues. Trimming stripped 5 bases from V and 3 bases from J, with 19 bases between. This CDR3 reads CASSPPPGEVDTEAFF. The CDR3 DNA reads TGTGCCAGCAGCCCCCCACCCGGGGAGGTGGACACTGAAGCTTTCTTT.

The V call is TRBV6-5, the J call TRBJ2-5; D uncertain. Germline V gene sequence: CDR1 MNHEY, CDR2 SVGAGI. Trimming took off 7 bases at V and 1 base at J, with 10 bases between the two ends. The CDR3 runs 13 residues. CDR3 protein: CASNRAFQETQYF. The DNA for the CDR3 is TGTGCCAGCAATCGAGCTTTCCAAGAGACCCAGTACTTC.

The rearrangement uses TRBV5-1 and TRBJ2-2; 7 bases line up with TRBD1. Germline trimming cut 0 bases from V and 5 bases from J; bases unmatched to any gene: 4. The CDR3 contains 15 residues. The germline V gene encodes CDR1 SGHRS and CDR2 YFSETQ. The CDR3 region has the DNA TGCGCCAGCAGCTTGGTACAGGGGCGGACCGGGGAGCTGTTTTTT. Translation: CASSLVQGRTGELFF.

Concerning this clone: Other DNA sequences in this specimen translate into the identical CDR3. V usage is TRBV11-3 and J usage is TRBJ2-7; 9 bases agree with TRBD2. J was trimmed by 1 base and V by 2 bases; bases with no gene match: 0. Germline V gene lookup returns CDR1 SGHNT and CDR2 YENEEA. The CDR3 totals 14 residues. CDR3: CASSLLAGSYEQYF. The CDR3, as DNA: TGTGCCAGCAGCTTACTAGCGGGATCCTACGAGCAGTACTTC. Full variable domain (outside the CDR3, taken from reference TRBV11-3 and TRBJ2-7): EAGVVQSPRYKIIEKKQPVAFWCNPISGHNTLYWYLQNLGQGPELLIRYENEEAVDDSQLPKDRFSAERLKGVDSTLKIQPAELGDSAVYLCASSLLAGSYEQYFGPGTRLTVT.

The chain employs TRBV5-1 and TRBJ2-5, with 7 bases identical to TRBD1. Germline lookup yields CDR1 SGHRS and CDR2 YFSETQ. This CDR3 has 16 amino acids. With V trimmed by 0 bases and J by 1 base, 6 bases remained unmatched. The CDR3 region is CASSLDGAGGQETQYF. For the CDR3, the DNA is TGCGCCAGCAGCTTGGATGGCGCAGGGGGCCAAGAGACCCAGTACTTC.